The 18 T cell receptor beta chains reported below all come from one sample, sequenced in a study of blood T cells in healthy people across ages. Alongside a J-beta primer mix, a sample-barcoded 5' primer served in a second PCR lasting roughly 6 to 12 cycles. Each CDR3 protein gets one entry after TCRdb re-called the 5' RACE reads with MiXCR. The table lists hundreds of thousands of distinct CDR3 sequences, about 30% of them singletons, with roughly 14% in the top ten. Sequenced sample: blood. These receptors were taken from a woman of 80 years or more in good health.

The count of this clonotype is one. The rearrangement joins TRBV5-1 to TRBJ1-2; D is unclear. Deletions cut 0 bases from V and 7 bases from J, with 16 bases between. Germline CDR1 SGHRS, CDR2 YFSETQ. The CDR3 runs 15 residues. CDR3 DNA sequence: TGCGCCAGCAGCTTGGGCGCCGGAACTGGTCGTGGCTACACCTTC. This translates into CASSLGAGTGRGYTF.

This clonotype was counted once. The chain has TRBV20-1 and TRBJ2-1, with 9 nucleotides matching TRBD2. The V segment lost 0 bases and the J segment 8 bases; nucleotides outside the gene matches: 17. This CDR3 has 18 amino acids. Germline V lookup: CDR1 DFQATT, CDR2 SNEGSKA (reference sequence). CDR3 amino acids: CSARDLVAGVGLQYEQFF. In DNA form, the CDR3 reads TGCAGTGCTAGAGATTTGGTAGCGGGAGTAGGGTTGCAATATGAGCAGTTCTTC.

This clonotype was seen ten or more times. The chain recombines TRBV20-1 with TRBJ1-3; possible D gene TRBD1, 6 bases. There are 12 residues in the CDR3. V was trimmed by 4 bases and J by 4 bases, leaving 8 bases between them. The germline V gene has CDR1 DFQATT and CDR2 SNEGSKA (reference sequence). The CDR3 protein is CSAKGQGNTIYF. The CDR3 bases are TGCAGTGCTAAGGGACAAGGAAACACCATATATTTT.

This clonotype was observed a handful of times. The CDR3 DNA follows: TGCAGTGCTAGATGGACAGGGTGGGATCAGCCCCAGCATTTT. This translates into CSARWTGWDQPQHF. The chain has TRBV20-1 and TRBJ1-5, with 8 positions matching TRBD1. V gave up 2 bases and J gave up 5 bases; unmatched junction bases: 5. The CDR3 length is 14 residues. Germline CDR1 reads DFQATT; CDR2 reads SNEGSKA (reference sequence).

This clonotype was seen a few times. A much larger clone lies one base from this, so it may be a read error. The chain carries TRBV5-1 and TRBJ2-1, with 7 bases lining up with TRBD2. The better agreement between TRBJ2-7 and the DNA end casts doubt on the J call. The germline V gene encodes CDR1 SGHRS and CDR2 YFSETQ. The CDR3 loop spans 15 amino acids. This CDR3 is CASSLGDYSYNEQYF. The CDR3 DNA sequence: TGCGCCAGCAGCTTGGGGGACTACTCCTACAATGAGCAGTACTTC.

This clonotype was seen at least ten times. The chain combines TRBV6-5 with TRBJ2-5; 10 bases align to TRBD2. Germline V lookup: CDR1 MNHEY, CDR2 SVGAGI. The CDR3 totals 16 residues. Trimming at V came to 5 bases and at J to 1 base, leaving 7 bases not matched to a gene. DNA for the CDR3: TGTGCCAGCAGTCGCGAGGTAGCGGGGGGCCAAGAGACCCAGTACTTC. Its translation is CASSREVAGGQETQYF.

This clonotype was recorded at least ten times. CDR3 protein: CSVLFRRQGGPSGANVLTF. For the CDR3, the DNA is TGCAGCGTTCTTTTCCGCCGACAGGGCGGCCCCTCTGGGGCCAACGTCCTGACTTTC. This chain uses TRBV29-1 with TRBJ2-6; 7 nucleotides agree with TRBD1. Germline loops: CDR1 SQVTM, CDR2 ANQGSEA. Trimming cost V 5 bases and J 0 bases; bases outside gene matches: 16. CDR3 length: 19 residues.

CDR3 protein: CASSYSGQFNQPQHF. The CDR3 nucleotides are TGTGCCAGCAGTTACTCCGGACAGTTCAATCAGCCCCAGCATTTT. The rearrangement joins TRBV6-2 or TRBV6-3 to TRBJ1-5; maybe TRBD1 (6 bases). Germline CDR1 is MNHEY and CDR2 is SVGEGT. CDR3 size: 15 residues. V was pared by 0 bases and J by 3 bases, with 9 bases between.

The chain combines TRBV6-5 with TRBJ2-4, with 9 bases matching TRBD2. CDR3 length: 14 residues. Germline CDR1 and CDR2: MNHEY and SVGAGI. Trimming removed 4 bases from V and 8 bases from J; junction bases left unmatched: 6. The DNA for the CDR3 is TGTGCCAGCAGTTCAGGGACTAGCTATGACATTCAGTACTTC. Protein sequence: CASSSGTSYDIQYF.

As regards this clonotype: This may be a read error: a much more frequent sequence differs by one nucleotide. The rearrangement joins TRBV20-1 to TRBJ2-7; 8 bases fit TRBD2. Unmatched junction bases numbered 9, after V lost 4 bases and J lost 4 bases. This CDR3 spans 14 amino acids. Germline V gene sequence: CDR1 DFQATT, CDR2 SNEGSKA (reference sequence). The CDR3 DNA reads as TGCAGTGCTACTGGGTTAGCGGGGTGTTACGAGCAGTACTTC. Translated: CSATGLAGCYEQYF.

This clonotype was recorded only once. At one end the junction does not follow the germline gene, possibly because of a read error. The chain employs TRBV9 and TRBJ1-2; a weak D match, TRBD1 (6 bases). CDR1 is SGDLS and CDR2 is YYNGEE in the germline V gene. CDR3 length equals 13 residues. CDR3 nucleotide sequence: TGTGCCAGCGGCGTTCGACAGGACTATGGCTACACCTTC. This encodes CASGVRQDYGYTF. The variable domain in full, with the rest retrieved from reference TRBV9 and TRBJ1-2, is DSGVTQTPKHLITATGQRVTLRCSPRSGDLSVYWYQQSLDQGLQFLIQYYNGEERAKGNILERFSAQQFPDLHSELNLSSLELGDSALYFCASGVRQDYGYTFGSGTRLTVV.

The V and J genes are TRBV27 and TRBJ2-1, with D unresolved. The CDR3 is 16 residues long. From germline, CDR1 is MNHEY and CDR2 SMNVEV (reference sequence). Trimming pared 1 base from V and 0 bases from J, leaving 10 bases between. CDR3 in DNA: TGTGCCAGCAGTTTATTTCCGGCCGGCTCCTACAATGAGCAGTTCTTC. It yields the protein CASSLFPAGSYNEQFF.

This clonotype was counted a few times. V gene TRBV20-1 combines with J gene TRBJ1-5, with a possible D match to TRBD1 (6 bases). The germline V gene encodes CDR1 DFQATT and CDR2 SNEGSKA (reference sequence). This CDR3 is built from 15 residues. The V end was cut by 4 bases, the J end by 0 bases, with 13 bases between. As DNA, the CDR3 is TGCAGTGCTATCTCGGGGGCTAGTAGCAATCAGCCCCAGCATTTT. Protein sequence: CSAISGASSNQPQHF.

There are a few counts of this clonotype. At one end, the junction sequence differs from germline, possibly due to a read error. The V gene is TRBV12-3 or TRBV12-4, the J gene TRBJ2-3, with 12 bases matching TRBD2. CDR3 length: 19 amino acids. The CDR3 bases are TGTGCCAGCAGTTTATCGACTAGCGGGGGATATACTAGCACAGATGCGCAGTATTTT. It codes for CASSLSTSGGYTSTDAQYF.

The gene calls are TRBV5-1 and TRBJ2-2, with D unresolved. V was shortened by 6 bases and J by 7 bases, with 13 bases between the two germline ends. The germline CDR1 and CDR2 sequences are SGHRS and YFSETQ. This CDR3 has 13 amino acids. For the CDR3, the DNA is TGCGCCAGCACCTATGAACGGCGCGGGGAGCTGTTTTTT. This translates into CASTYERRGELFF.

The V call is TRBV6-2 or TRBV6-3, the J call TRBJ1-5; 10 bases map to TRBD1. Per the germline V gene, CDR1 is MNHEY and CDR2 is SVGEGT. This CDR3 has 15 amino acids. The V segment lost 4 bases and the J segment 6 bases; nucleotides outside the gene matches: 6. CDR3 region: CASSWGQGMGQPQHF. CDR3 nucleotide sequence: TGTGCCAGCAGTTGGGGACAGGGGATGGGTCAGCCCCAGCATTTT.

A remark on this clonotype: Just one base apart from a much larger clone, this may be a read error. The V and J genes are TRBV4-1 and TRBJ1-4, with D maybe TRBD1 (5 bases). The CDR3 totals 15 residues. The germline V gene has CDR1 MGHRA and CDR2 YSYEKL. The CDR3 DNA reads TGCGCCAGCAGCCAAGATAAGGGGATTAATGAAAAACGGTTTTTT. It is translated as CASSQDKGINEKRFF.

The chain has TRBV6-2 or TRBV6-3 and TRBJ1-1, with D hard to call. V lost 5 bases, J lost 1 base, and 8 bases lay in between. Germline CDR1 MNHEY, CDR2 SVGEGT. This CDR3 region has 13 residues. CDR3 DNA: TGTGCCAGCAGTCCCCGAACGAACACTGAAGCTTTCTTT. Translated: CASSPRTNTEAFF.